These T cell receptor beta chains were read from a single sample in a study of T cell changes during pregnancy in multiple sclerosis. Repertoires were generated with immunoSEQ multiplex PCR, while TCRdb's copy carries only in-frame clones and drops some. The repertoire holds about 61,000 clones, around 90% seen once, with approximately 3% in the top ten. The sequencing here drew on peripheral blood, taken in the first trimester of pregnancy. The receptors stem from a female donor in good health, enrolled as a control in a pregnancy study. Each CDR3 is given with its conserved first and last residue. Fields, in order: V gene, clone size, D gene, J gene, CDR3 protein, CDR3 DNA. The D gene is left open where the match is weak. For some rows the clone size is stated as once, few or many, or as a class when expanded; others skip it.

TRBV11-2	.	TRBD2	TRBJ2-1	CASSPTSGRRGEQFF	TGTGCCAGCAGCCCTACTAGCGGGAGACGGGGTGAGCAGTTCTTC
TRBV29-1	once	.	TRBJ1-2	CSVEDRNGDYGYTF	TGCAGCGTTGAAGATAGGAACGGAGACTATGGCTACACCTTC
TRBV27	.	TRBD2	TRBJ2-3	CASSFMSGSLPDTQYF	TGTGCCAGCAGTTTTATGAGCGGGAGTTTGCCAGATACGCAGTATTTT
TRBV15	.	TRBD2	TRBJ2-1	CATSKTSGAYNEQFF	TGTGCCACCAGCAAGACTAGCGGGGCGTACAATGAGCAGTTCTTC
TRBV27	.	.	TRBJ2-3	CASSSYGVTQYF	TGTGCCAGCAGTTCTTACGGAGTGACGCAGTATTTT
TRBV5-1	.	.	TRBJ2-6	CASRSHSGANVLTF	TGCGCCAGCAGGAGTCACTCTGGGGCCAACGTCCTGACTTTC
TRBV4-2	.	.	TRBJ2-3	CASSVRGGEPSSPDTQYF	TGTGCCAGCAGCGTGAGAGGAGGGGAGCCCTCGTCCCCCGATACGCAGTATTTT
TRBV2	.	.	TRBJ2-3	CASSELVVTDTQYF	TGTGCCAGCAGTGAATTAGTGGTCACAGATACGCAGTATTTT
TRBV5-4	.	TRBD2	TRBJ2-7	CASSLKLAGVNEQYF	TGTGCCAGCAGCTTAAAACTAGCGGGAGTCAACGAGCAGTACTTC
TRBV6-4	medium-sized	.	TRBJ1-4	CASSLSMGSPNEKLFF	TGTGCCAGCAGTCTATCGATGGGGAGCCCCAATGAAAAACTGTTTTTT
TRBV2	medium-sized	.	TRBJ1-3	CASSVDLSGQISGNTIYF	TGTGCCAGCAGTGTCGATCTCTCGGGACAAATCTCTGGAAACACCATATATTTT
TRBV2	.	TRBD2	TRBJ2-7	CASSPGLAGYYEQYF	TGTGCCAGCAGTCCAGGACTAGCGGGATACTACGAGCAGTACTTC
TRBV18	.	.	TRBJ1-2	CASSPWTPANDYGYTF	TGTGCCAGCTCACCCTGGACACCGGCGAACGACTATGGCTACACCTTC
TRBV7-2	.	.	TRBJ1-5	CASSRVSGRTSYSNQPQHF	TGTGCCAGCAGCCGGGTGAGCGGACGCACCTCCTATAGCAATCAGCCCCAGCATTTT
TRBV5-6	.	TRBD1	TRBJ1-1	CASSFGTASLEAFF	TGTGCCAGCAGCTTTGGGACAGCCTCCCTTGAAGCTTTCTTT
TRBV6-1	.	.	TRBJ1-5	CASNLRGGAGEPQHF	TGTGCCAGCAATTTAAGGGGGGGGGCGGGCGAGCCCCAGCATTTT
TRBV19	.	TRBD2	TRBJ2-5	CASTPTSGGQETQYF	TGTGCCAGTACCCCGACTAGCGGGGGGCAAGAGACCCAGTACTTC
TRBV5-6	.	.	TRBJ2-5	CASSFTGETQYF	TGTGCCAGCAGCTTTACAGGGGAGACCCAGTACTTC
TRBV14	.	TRBD2	TRBJ2-1	CASSQGWGTGGNNEQFF	TGTGCCAGCAGCCAAGGATGGGGTACGGGGGGGAACAATGAGCAGTTCTTC
TRBV11-2	.	TRBD1	TRBJ1-4	CASSQGASARKLFF	TGTGCCAGCAGCCAGGGGGCATCAGCCAGAAAACTGTTTTTT
TRBV7-7	.	.	TRBJ1-1	CASSPHTRNTEAFF	TGTGCCAGCAGCCCCCACACAAGGAACACTGAAGCTTTCTTT
TRBV10-3	.	TRBD1	TRBJ1-2	CAITKDRDGPYGYTF	TGTGCCATCACCAAGGACAGGGACGGACCCTATGGCTACACCTTC
TRBV5-4	.	.	TRBJ1-5	CASSLRGSNQPQHF	TGTGCCAGCAGCTTGCGAGGAAGCAATCAGCCCCAGCATTTT
TRBV7-9	once	TRBD1	TRBJ1-1	CASSLGRDRGHTEAFF	TGTGCCAGCAGCCTCGGGAGGGACAGGGGCCACACTGAAGCTTTCTTT
TRBV4-1	.	TRBD2	TRBJ2-1	CASSQVLAADYNEQFF	TGCGCCAGCAGCCAAGTGCTAGCGGCGGACTACAATGAGCAGTTCTTC
TRBV5-4	.	.	TRBJ1-1	CASSILTVALTEAFF	TGTGCCAGCAGCATACTGACAGTTGCTCTTACTGAAGCTTTCTTT
TRBV6-5	.	.	TRBJ2-1	CASSLGGPYNEQFF	TGTGCCAGCAGTTTGGGGGGTCCCTACAATGAGCAGTTCTTC
TRBV7-6	.	TRBD2	TRBJ2-5	CASSLSGRAEETQYF	TGTGCCAGCAGCTTGAGCGGGAGGGCCGAAGAGACCCAGTACTTC
TRBV7-9	.	.	TRBJ2-7	CASSSDFRGRGTYEQYF	TGTGCCAGCAGCTCAGACTTCAGGGGACGGGGAACCTACGAGCAGTACTTC
TRBV6-1	.	.	TRBJ2-1	CASKDSIPREQFF	TGTGCCAGCAAAGACTCAATCCCAAGAGAGCAGTTCTTC
TRBV10-3	.	TRBD2	TRBJ2-1	CAIKVAGGSSYNEQFF	TGTGCCATCAAAGTAGCGGGGGGTAGCTCCTACAATGAGCAGTTCTTC
TRBV4-3	.	TRBD2	TRBJ2-2	CASSQEGGAGGFGELFF	TGCGCCAGCAGCCAAGAAGGAGGAGCGGGAGGTTTCGGGGAGCTGTTTTTT
TRBV29-1	once	TRBD2	TRBJ2-3	CSVEGLAGGGDTQYF	TGCAGCGTTGAGGGGCTAGCGGGAGGTGGAGATACGCAGTATTTT
TRBV29-1	.	TRBD1	TRBJ1-4	CSVEGTGNANEKLFF	TGCAGCGTTGAAGGGACAGGGAACGCTAATGAAAAACTGTTTTTT
TRBV2	.	TRBD2	TRBJ2-3	CASSEEVAGVPSTDTQYF	TGTGCCAGCAGTGAAGAGGTAGCGGGAGTCCCAAGCACAGATACGCAGTATTTT
TRBV7-2	.	.	TRBJ1-1	CASSLRIGGEAFF	TGTGCCAGCAGCTTAAGAATCGGGGGGGAAGCTTTCTTT
TRBV27	.	TRBD2	TRBJ2-7	CATQWGGSYEQYF	TGTGCCACCCAATGGGGGGGTTCCTACGAGCAGTACTTC
TRBV7-9	.	TRBD1	TRBJ1-2	CASSWDSFGYTF	TGTGCCAGCAGCTGGGACAGCTTTGGCTACACCTTC
TRBV2	.	.	TRBJ1-1	CACTRSMNTEAFF	TGTGCCTGTACTCGGAGTATGAACACTGAAGCTTTCTTT
TRBV9	.	TRBD1	TRBJ2-2	CASSVRTGYTGELFF	TGTGCCAGCAGCGTACGGACAGGGTACACCGGGGAGCTGTTTTTT
TRBV15	.	.	TRBJ2-5	CATSLTGRGETQYF	TGTGCCACCAGCCTTACAGGGAGGGGGGAGACCCAGTACTTC
TRBV6-6	once	TRBD1	TRBJ1-1	CASRPGQRNTEAFF	TGTGCCAGCAGGCCGGGACAGAGGAACACTGAAGCTTTCTTT